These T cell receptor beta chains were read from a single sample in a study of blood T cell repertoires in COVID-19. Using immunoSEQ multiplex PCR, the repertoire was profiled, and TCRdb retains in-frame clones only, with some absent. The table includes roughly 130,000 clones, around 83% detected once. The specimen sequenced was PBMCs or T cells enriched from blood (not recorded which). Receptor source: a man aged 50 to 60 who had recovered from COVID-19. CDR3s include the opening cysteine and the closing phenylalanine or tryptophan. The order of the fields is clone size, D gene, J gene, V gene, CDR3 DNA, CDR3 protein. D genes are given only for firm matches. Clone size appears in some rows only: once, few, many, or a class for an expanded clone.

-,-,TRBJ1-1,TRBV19,TGTGCCAGTAGTATTACAGCGGACACTGAAGCTTTCTTT,CASSITADTEAFF
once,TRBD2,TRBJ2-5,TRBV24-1,TGTGCCACCAGTGATACTAGCGGGTACCAAGAGACCCAGTACTTC,CATSDTSGYQETQYF
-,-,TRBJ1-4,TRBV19,TGTGCCAGTAGGCAGACAGGAGAAGGTGAAAAACTGTTTTTT,CASRQTGEGEKLFF
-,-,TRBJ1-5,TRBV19,TGTGCCAGTAGTATACGGACAGGCAATCAGCCCCAGCATTTT,CASSIRTGNQPQHF
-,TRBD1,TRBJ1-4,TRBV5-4,TGTGCCAGCAGTCGAGACAGGGGCGCTAATGAAAAACTGTTTTTT,CASSRDRGANEKLFF
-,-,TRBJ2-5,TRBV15,TGTGCCACCAGCAGAACCCAGACAGTTCAAGAGACCCAGTACTTC,CATSRTQTVQETQYF
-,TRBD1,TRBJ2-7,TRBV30,TGTGCCCTTAGTAGGGGACAGGGACCCTACGAGCAGTACTTC,CALSRGQGPYEQYF
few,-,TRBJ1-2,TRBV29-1,TGCAGCGTTAGCGGGGGCATCTCAGGGGGCTACACCTTC,CSVSGGISGGYTF
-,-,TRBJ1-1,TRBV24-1,TGTGCCACCAGTACCGGCACTGAAGCTTTCTTT,CATSTGTEAFF
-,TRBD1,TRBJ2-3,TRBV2,TGTGCCAGCAGTGAATGGGGGACAGGGTCGGATACGCAGTATTTT,CASSEWGTGSDTQYF
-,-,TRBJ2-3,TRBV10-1,TGCGCCAGCAGTGAAGGGGGGGATAATACGCAGTATTTT,CASSEGGDNTQYF
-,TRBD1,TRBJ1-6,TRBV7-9,TGTGCCAGCAGCTTGGGGGGACAGGGGGATTCACCCCTCCACTTT,CASSLGGQGDSPLHF
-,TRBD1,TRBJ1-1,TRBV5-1,TGCGCCAGCAGCCTTCGACAGGGCGGGAACACTGAAGCTTTCTTT,CASSLRQGGNTEAFF
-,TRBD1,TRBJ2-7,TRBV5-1,TGCGCCAGCAGTGGACAGGGGGCGGAGGAGCAGTACTTC,CASSGQGAEEQYF
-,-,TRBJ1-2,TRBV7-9,TGTGCCAGCAGCTTCAGCAGGGGAAGTGGCTACACCTTC,CASSFSRGSGYTF
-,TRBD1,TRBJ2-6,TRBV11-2,TGTGCCAGCAGCCCCCGGACAGGGCCCAACGTCCTGACTTTC,CASSPRTGPNVLTF
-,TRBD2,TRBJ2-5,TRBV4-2,TGTGCCAGCAGCCGGACTAGCGGGGGGGGTGAAGAGACCCAGTACTTC,CASSRTSGGGEETQYF
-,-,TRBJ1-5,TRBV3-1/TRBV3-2,TGTGCCAGCAGCCATGCAGGGCGAAGCAATCAGCCCCAGCATTTT,CASSHAGRSNQPQHF
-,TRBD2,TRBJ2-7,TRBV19,TGTGCCAGTAGTATCGTTAGCGGGGGAACTTACTACGAGCAGTACTTC,CASSIVSGGTYYEQYF
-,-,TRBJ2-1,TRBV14,TGTGCCAGCAGCCAGTTGGGGCGGGGACTGTACAATGAGCAGTTCTTC,CASSQLGRGLYNEQFF
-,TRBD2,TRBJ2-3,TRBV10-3,TGTGCCATCAACGGGGGGGACACAGATACGCAGTATTTT,CAINGGDTDTQYF
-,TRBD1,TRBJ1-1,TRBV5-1,TGCGCCAGCAGCTTGGGACAGGGGGCCTACACTGAAGCTTTCTTT,CASSLGQGAYTEAFF
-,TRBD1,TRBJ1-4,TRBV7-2,TGTGCCAGCAGGTCAGGACAGGGCGGGGAAAAACTGTTTTTT,CASRSGQGGEKLFF
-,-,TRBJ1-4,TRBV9,TGTGCCAGCAGCCGGGGGGGAGCTGCAACTAATGAAAAACTGTTTTTT,CASSRGGAATNEKLFF
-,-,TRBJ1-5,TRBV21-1,TGTGCCAGCAGTGGGAGAGGGTATCAGCCCCAGCATTTT,CASSGRGYQPQHF
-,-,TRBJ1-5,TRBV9,TGTGCCAGCAGCGTAGTCGGGGGGCAGCCCCAGCATTTT,CASSVVGGQPQHF
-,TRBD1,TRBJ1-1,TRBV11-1,TGTGCCAGCAGCGCGGGACAGTTGAACACTGAAGCTTTCTTT,CASSAGQLNTEAFF
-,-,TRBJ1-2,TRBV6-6,TGTGCCAGCACTCGCGATAGATTGGACACTTCTAACTATGGCTACACCTTC,CASTRDRLDTSNYGYTF
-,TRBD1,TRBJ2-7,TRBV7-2,TGTGCCAGCAGCTTAACCCGGACAGGCCCCGAGCAGTACTTC,CASSLTRTGPEQYF
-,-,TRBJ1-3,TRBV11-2,TGTGCCAGCAGCTCCCTAGCGGGGATAGGGGACGGCGACGGAAACACCATATATTTT,CASSSLAGIGDGDGNTIYF
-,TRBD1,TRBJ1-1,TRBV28,TGTGCCAGCAGGGGGACAGGGGGAAGGACTGAAGCTTTCTTT,CASRGTGGRTEAFF
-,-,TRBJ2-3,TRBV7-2,TGTGCCAGCAGCTTAGCGGGGGGGCGGACCAGTACGCAGTATTTT,CASSLAGGRTSTQYF
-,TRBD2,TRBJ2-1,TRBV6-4,TGTGCCAGCAGTGACTCGGCTGGCGGGGGGTACAATGAGCAGTTCTTC,CASSDSAGGGYNEQFF
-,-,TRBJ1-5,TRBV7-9,TGTGCCAGCAGCTTACGGGGACAGCCCCAGCATTTT,CASSLRGQPQHF
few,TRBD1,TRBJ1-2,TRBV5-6,TGTGCCAGCAGCGGTAGGGACAGGGCGGGTGGCTACACCTTC,CASSGRDRAGGYTF
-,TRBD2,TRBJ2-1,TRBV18,TGTGCCAGCTCACCACCTAGCGGGGGTGAGCAGTTCTTC,CASSPPSGGEQFF
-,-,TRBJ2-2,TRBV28,TGTGCCAGCACCTATGCTACCGGGGAGCTGTTTTTT,CASTYATGELFF
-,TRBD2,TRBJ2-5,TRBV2,TGTGCCAGCAAGCGGGGGGAAGAGACCCAGTACTTC,CASKRGEETQYF
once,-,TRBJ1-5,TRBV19,TGTGCCAGTAGTCTTGATGGGACTCGGGGTCAGCCCCAGCATTTT,CASSLDGTRGQPQHF
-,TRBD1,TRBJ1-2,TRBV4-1,TGCGCCAGCAGCGGGAGCGGACAGGTGAACTATGGCTACACCTTC,CASSGSGQVNYGYTF
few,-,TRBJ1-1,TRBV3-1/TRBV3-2,TGTGCCAGCAGCCAAGCGGCAGGGCTGGGCACTGAAGCTTTCTTT,CASSQAAGLGTEAFF
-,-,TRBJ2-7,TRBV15,TGTGCCACCAGCGACAGCTACTACGAGCAGTACTTC,CATSDSYYEQYF
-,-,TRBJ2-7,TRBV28,TGTGCCAGCAGCCGTTACAGGGGGGGTTTGAGCGAGCAGTACTTC,CASSRYRGGLSEQYF
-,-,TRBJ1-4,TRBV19,TGTGCCAGTAGACACCATAATGAAAAACTGTTTTTT,CASRHHNEKLFF
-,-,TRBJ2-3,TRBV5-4,TGTGCCAGCAGCGTGGACGCTGGGGGCCGGACAGATACGCAGTATTTT,CASSVDAGGRTDTQYF
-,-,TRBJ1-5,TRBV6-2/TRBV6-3,TGTGCCAGCAGTTACTGGGGCCAATACAGGGACCGTTATAGCAATCAGCCCCAGCATTTT,CASSYWGQYRDRYSNQPQHF
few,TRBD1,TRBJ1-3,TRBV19,TGTGCCAGTACCCGAGCCCAAGGGACAGGGTCAGCTGGAAACACCATATATTTT,CASTRAQGTGSAGNTIYF
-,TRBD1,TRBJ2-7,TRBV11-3,TGTGCCAGCAGCTTGGGACAGGAGTACGAGCAGTACTTC,CASSLGQEYEQYF
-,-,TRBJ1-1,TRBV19,TGTGCCAGTAGTTCCCACAGGGTTTCAGACACTGAAGCTTTCTTT,CASSSHRVSDTEAFF
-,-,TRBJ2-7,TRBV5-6,TGTGCCAGCAGCCCCCCGGACAGTCACGAGCAGTACTTC,CASSPPDSHEQYF
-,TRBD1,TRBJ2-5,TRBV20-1,TGCAGTGCTAGTTTAGAAGGGACAGCCAAAGAGACCCAGTACTTC,CSASLEGTAKETQYF
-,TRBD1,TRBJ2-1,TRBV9,TGTGCCAGCAGCTCAGAGCCAGGGGGCCTTGAGCAGTTCTTC,CASSSEPGGLEQFF
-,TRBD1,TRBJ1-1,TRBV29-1,TGCAGCGTGGGAACAGGGGGCACTGAAGCTTTCTTT,CSVGTGGTEAFF
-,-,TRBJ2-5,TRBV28,TGTGCCAGCAGGTCGGTCGGACAAAGAGAGACCCAGTACTTC,CASRSVGQRETQYF
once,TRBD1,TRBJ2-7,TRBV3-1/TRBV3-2,TGTGCCAGCAGCCAAGGTATGGGGACAGGGGGCATCATTTCCTACGAGCAGTACTTC,CASSQGMGTGGIISYEQYF